The 22 T cell receptor beta chains given below trace back to one sample, sequenced in a study of long-term antiretroviral therapy in people with HIV. At the survey level, the v3.0 immunoSEQ assay was run. This table comes from immunoSEQ multiplex PCR, and its TCRdb copy is limited to in-frame clones, with some not included. The sample contains 20,000 or so clones, around 81% of which appear only once. The specimen comprised unsorted PBMCs, sampled at the start of antiretroviral therapy, before treatment. Receptor source: a woman under 30 with HIV.

The chain uses TRBV7-2 and TRBJ2-5, with 11 bases fitting TRBD2. V shed 1 base and J 5 bases; nucleotides not matched to a gene: 6. Germline V CDR1 and CDR2: SGHTA, FQGNSA. The CDR3 loop spans 16 amino acids. The CDR3 nucleotides read TGTGCCAGCAGCTTAGGGGCTAGCGGGGGGACGGAGACCCAGTACTTC. Amino acid sequence: CASSLGASGGTETQYF. Using reference TRBV7-2 and TRBJ2-5 for the parts outside the CDR3, the full variable domain is GAGVSQSPSNKVTEKGKDVELRCDPISGHTALYWYRQSLGQGLEFLIYFQGNSAPDKSGLPSDRFSAERTGGSVSTLTIQRTQQEDSAVYLCASSLGASGGTETQYFGPGTRLLVL.

This clone was counted a single time. The CDR3 loop is CAISPTGGSSYEQYF. In DNA form, the CDR3 reads TGTGCCATCAGTCCGACAGGGGGCTCGTCCTACGAGCAGTACTTC. The rearrangement links TRBV10-3 to TRBJ2-7; TRBD1 matches 10 bases. The ends lost 5 bases at V and 1 base at J; junction bases unmatched: 5. Germline CDR1 and CDR2: ENHRY and SYGVKD. The CDR3 extends over 15 amino acids.

The chain is built from TRBV4-2 and TRBJ2-1; 7 nucleotides line up with TRBD2. The ends lost 1 base at V and 9 bases at J; junction bases unmatched: 9. This CDR3 contains 15 residues. Germline-derived CDR1 and CDR2 are LGHNA and YNFKEQ. CDR3 sequence: CASSQGTRAQGEQFF. The DNA for the CDR3 is TGTGCCAGCAGCCAAGGGACTAGGGCGCAAGGTGAGCAGTTCTTC.

The genes are TRBV7-8 and TRBJ1-5; no clear D. Trimming removed 3 bases from V and 2 bases from J, with 5 bases in between. This CDR3 spans 13 amino acids. Germline lookup yields CDR1 SGHVS and CDR2 FQNEAQ. The CDR3 loop reads CASSFQGNQPQHF. In nucleotides, the CDR3 is TGTGCCAGCAGCTTTCAGGGCAATCAGCCCCAGCATTTT.

The rearrangement links TRBV25-1 to TRBJ1-3, with D unresolved. CDR3 length: 13 residues. Per the germline V gene, CDR1 is MGHDK and CDR2 is SYGVNS. Trimming took 4 bases from V and 9 from J, leaving 13 bases between them. CDR3 sequence reads: CASSGGGIATIYF. DNA of the CDR3: TGTGCCAGCAGTGGTGGAGGGATCGCCACCATATATTTT.

This chain links TRBV7-9 with TRBJ2-2, with 9 bases aligning to TRBD2. Germline CDR1 SEHNR, CDR2 FQNEAQ (reference sequence). The CDR3 is 17 residues long. Trimming at V came to 6 bases and at J to 5 bases, leaving 13 bases not matched to a gene. CDR3 DNA: TGTGCCAGCAGGCCCCAGTCCGGGACTAGCAGGACCGGGGAGCTGTTTTTT. This codes for CASRPQSGTSRTGELFF.

This clone has just one count. The gene calls are TRBV10-3 and TRBJ1-1; 8 nucleotides match TRBD1. The V segment lost 2 bases and the J segment 6 bases; nucleotides outside the gene matches: 5. Germline CDR1 and CDR2: ENHRY and SYGVKD. The CDR3 is 14 amino acids. The CDR3 DNA follows: TGTGCCATCAGTGAGGGACAGGGAGGCCCTGAAGCTTTCTTT. It codes for CAISEGQGGPEAFF.

The genes are TRBV7-9 and TRBJ2-7; 8 positions match TRBD1. J gave up 7 bases and V 2 bases, and 1 base lay outside the gene matches. Germline V gene sequence: CDR1 SEHNR, CDR2 FQNEAQ (reference sequence). The CDR3 consists of 12 residues. The CDR3 DNA is TGTGCCAGCAGCTTACGGGACAGGGAGCAGTACTTC. This encodes CASSLRDREQYF.

Worth noting for this clone: The same CDR3 arises from other DNA sequences in this sample as well. The rearrangement joins TRBV4-1 to TRBJ2-3; the D is unclear. V was trimmed by 0 bases and J by 1 base, leaving 11 bases between them. CDR1 is MGHRA, CDR2 YSYEKL, per germline. The CDR3 extends over 16 amino acids. Here the CDR3 DNA reads TGCGCCAGCAGCCAAGAAGGCAGTCCCGGCACAGATACGCAGTATTTT. Its protein is CASSQEGSPGTDTQYF.

This chain uses TRBV5-1 with TRBJ2-6; 10 bases are shared with TRBD1. The V gene end was trimmed by 7 bases and the J gene end by 0 bases; junction bases not matched to a gene: 10. The length of the CDR3 is 18 residues. Germline CDR1 is SGHRS and CDR2 is YFSETQ. The CDR3 nucleotides are TGCGCCAGCCGGGTGACGGGACAGGGGTACTCTGGGGCCAACGTCCTGACTTTC. Protein sequence: CASRVTGQGYSGANVLTF.

J is TRBJ1-4 and V is TRBV20-1; no clear D. Trimming pared 1 base from V and 8 bases from J, leaving 5 bases between. Germline V gene sequence: CDR1 DFQATT, CDR2 SNEGSKA (reference sequence). This CDR3 has 11 residues. The CDR3 spells CSARGLEKLFF. The CDR3 DNA reads as TGCAGTGCTAGAGGGCTAGAAAAACTGTTTTTT.

This chain uses TRBV29-1 with TRBJ2-2, with D tentatively TRBD2 (5 bases). Germline V gene sequence: CDR1 SQVTM, CDR2 ANQGSEA. V lost 7 bases and J lost 1, with 10 bases in between. CDR3 size: 13 residues. The CDR3 region has the DNA TGCAGCGCCAGACGGGGGAACACCGGGGAGCTGTTTTTT. It yields the protein CSARRGNTGELFF.

This clone was seen once. The J gene is TRBJ1-4, the V gene TRBV19, with 7 nucleotides matching TRBD1. The CDR3 contains 14 residues. Germline CDR1 reads LNHDA; CDR2 reads SQIVND (reference sequence). The J segment lost 7 bases and the V segment lost 7 bases, leaving 9 bases of the junction unmatched. The CDR3 region has the DNA TGTGCCAGTAAGGGGACAGAACTTCCTGAAAAACTGTTTTTT. It is translated as CASKGTELPEKLFF.

The chain uses TRBV6-5 and TRBJ1-1, with D uncertain. V shed 0 bases and J shed 3 bases, with 11 bases lying between them. This CDR3 is built from 15 residues. The germline V gene has CDR1 MNHEY and CDR2 SVGAGI. The CDR3 coding sequence is TGTGCCAGCAGTTACTCACCGGGTGCGGACACTGAAGCTTTCTTT. It translates to CASSYSPGADTEAFF.

This clone was observed once. The CDR3, as DNA: TGTGCCAGCAGTTTGTCCGCGAACACCGGGGAGCTGTTTTTT. As protein: CASSLSANTGELFF. The V and J genes are TRBV28 and TRBJ2-2; D not resolved. This CDR3 spans 14 amino acids. The germline CDR1 and CDR2 sequences are MDHEN and SYDVKM. V dropped 3 bases and J dropped 0 bases, with 5 bases sitting between them.

The chain combines TRBV5-6 with TRBJ2-3; 7 nucleotides agree with TRBD2. V was clipped by 3 bases and J by 4 bases; unmatched bases: 17. This CDR3 region has 18 residues. Germline V gives CDR1 SGHDT, CDR2 YYEEEE. This CDR3 reads CASSSLGVPGTMSDTQYF. CDR3 in DNA: TGTGCCAGCAGCTCCCTTGGGGTTCCCGGGACTATGTCAGATACGCAGTATTTT.

This clone was counted once. The chain couples TRBV29-1 to TRBJ1-2; TRBD1 agrees at 9 bases. Germline CDR1 is SQVTM and CDR2 is ANQGSEA. V trimming: 7 bases; J trimming: 3 bases; junction bases outside the gene matches: 9. CDR3 size: 14 residues. The CDR3 reads CSALGDRGDYGYTF. The CDR3 DNA follows: TGCAGCGCCCTGGGCGACAGGGGGGACTATGGCTACACCTTC.

This rearrangement joins TRBV6-5 to TRBJ2-7; perhaps TRBD1 as D (5 bases). CDR1 and CDR2 (germline): MNHEY, SVGAGI. The CDR3 sequence is 13 residues long. The ends were cut back, 2 bases at V and 6 bases at J, with 11 bases in the middle. CDR3 DNA sequence: TGTGCCAGCAGTTACCCCGGCAGGGCCGAGCAGTACTTC. It yields the protein CASSYPGRAEQYF.

The CDR3: CASSEGTTGPREQYF. Written as DNA, the CDR3 is TGTGCCAGCAGTGAAGGGACGACAGGTCCTAGAGAGCAGTACTTC. The chain recombines TRBV2 with TRBJ2-7, with a weak D call TRBD1 (6 bases). The V gene lost 1 base and the J gene lost 7 bases, with 17 bases spanning the gap. CDR1 and CDR2 (germline): SNHLY, FYNNEI. The CDR3 contains 15 residues.

This chain uses TRBV27 with TRBJ2-3; D possibly matches TRBD1 or TRBD2 (6 bases each). CDR1 MNHEY and CDR2 SMNVEV come from the germline V gene (reference sequence). There are 20 residues in the CDR3. The V end was cut by 3 bases, the J end by 6 bases, with 31 bases between. CDR3 loop: CASSLYEFRGQRGEMDTQYF. As DNA, the CDR3 is TGTGCCAGCAGTTTGTATGAGTTTAGAGGACAGAGGGGGGAAATGGATACGCAGTATTTT.

V and J are TRBV5-6 and TRBJ1-4, with a tentative D call TRBD1 (5 bases). The CDR3 is made up of 15 amino acids. The germline V and J ends were trimmed by 4 bases and 10 bases, with 20 bases remaining between them. Germline V gives CDR1 SGHDT, CDR2 YYEEEE. The CDR3 bases are TGTGCCAGCAGCCCGCGGGATTCGGATAGGGGAAAACTGTTTTTT. This gives the protein CASSPRDSDRGKLFF. The full variable domain, with the rest looked up from reference TRBV5-6 and TRBJ1-4, is DAGVTQSPTHLIKTRGQQVTLRCSPKSGHDTVSWYQQALGQGPQFIFQYYEEEERQRGNFPDRFSGHQFPNYSSELNVNALLLGDSALYLCASSPRDSDRGKLFFGSGTQLSVL.

The V gene is TRBV2, the J gene TRBJ2-5; D is unresolved. Germline CDR1 is SNHLY and CDR2 is FYNNEI. The CDR3 sequence is 13 residues long. V lost 4 bases and J 5 bases, leaving 11 bases between the germline ends. The CDR3 reads CASSGRAWETQYF. The CDR3 nucleotides read TGTGCCAGCAGTGGAAGGGCATGGGAGACCCAGTACTTC.